This T cell receptor beta chain stems from a study of T cell changes during pregnancy in multiple sclerosis (dated by TCRdb to the late 2010s). Broadly, across the study: In women with multiple sclerosis, the researchers looked at how the T cell repertoire shifted as pregnancy progressed.

Details on this clone: No cognate antigen has been identified for it. The record has no base qualities; no much larger clone is one base away.

Library preparation was by the immunoSEQ multiplex PCR assay. Entries here come from immuneACCESS through TCRdb and include only in-frame sequences with V and J called. Some clones fail to appear in such tables; in the studies checked, an unresolved V gene covers under half of the shortfall, and the cause of the remainder is unknown. Across this sample there are 45,000 or so clones, with around 92% seen only once. The ten most abundant clones make up 9% of the sample. Clipping removes 5 bases from V and 5 bases from J, with 8 as the unmatched junction base count. The CDR3 runs 15 residues from the cysteine to the phenylalanine. Here the CDR3 DNA is all that survives: 45 bases in frame from base 1. The germline V gene encodes CDR1 SGHVS and CDR2 FQNEAQ.

Recombination linked TRBV7-8 to TRBJ2-2, with 7 bases matching TRBD2. This clonotype was obtained from a female donor with multiple sclerosis, enrolled in a pregnancy study. Specimen: CD8+ T cells from peripheral blood mononuclear cells, collected after pregnancy. The CDR3 region: CASSPRASGTGELFF. The nucleotide sequence reads as follows: TGTGCCAGCAGCCCGCGCGCTAGCGGAACCGGGGAGCTGTTTTTT.